This is a list of T cell receptor beta chains from one sample in a study of blood T cell repertoires in COVID-19. The table came from immunoSEQ multiplex PCR; TCRdb's copy has only in-frame clones and leaves some out. The data hold fewer than 250,000 clones, with 90% observed a single time. Sequenced sample: PBMCs or T cells enriched from blood (not recorded which). The receptors originated from a man aged 30 to 39 who had been exposed to COVID-19. Both conserved end residues are part of each CDR3. D genes are given only for firm matches. Clone size appears in some rows only: once, few, many, or a class for an expanded clone.

>NA|NA|TRBJ2-1|TRBV12-3/TRBV12-4
TGTGCCAGCGGAGACAATGAGCAGTTCTTC
CASGDNEQFF
>NA|TRBD1|TRBJ2-7|TRBV2
TGTGCCAGCAGTTCGGACAGGCTCACGTTCTACGAGCAGTACTTC
CASSSDRLTFYEQYF
>NA|TRBD1|TRBJ2-3|TRBV24-1
TGTGCCACCAGTGATGACGGACAGGGGTCGGATACGCAGTATTTT
CATSDDGQGSDTQYF
>NA|NA|TRBJ2-7|TRBV5-4
TGTGCCAGCAGCTCCGGAGGAGGGGCCTCCTACGAGCAGTACTTC
CASSSGGGASYEQYF
>NA|NA|TRBJ2-4|TRBV4-2
TGTGCCAGCAGCCCGGGGGACCCGGTAGACATTCAGTACTTC
CASSPGDPVDIQYF
>NA|NA|TRBJ1-4|TRBV4-2
TGTGCCAGCAGCCATTCCCAAGCGGGTAATGAAAAACTGTTTTTT
CASSHSQAGNEKLFF
>NA|NA|TRBJ1-6|TRBV3-1/TRBV3-2
TGTGCCAGCAGCCTCCGTCAGATTCGTTCACCCCTCCACTTT
CASSLRQIRSPLHF
>NA|TRBD1|TRBJ1-4|TRBV4-1
TGCGCCAGCAGCCGGGGACAGGGGTATGATGAAAAACTGTTTTTT
CASSRGQGYDEKLFF
>NA|NA|TRBJ2-5|TRBV18
TGTGCCAGCTCACCAGGACAGAAGTACCAAGAGACCCAGTACTTC
CASSPGQKYQETQYF
>NA|TRBD1|TRBJ1-1|TRBV4-2
TGTGCCAGCAGCAGCGAACAGGGGGCCGTCACTGAAGCTTTCTTT
CASSSEQGAVTEAFF
>NA|NA|TRBJ2-7|TRBV7-6
TGTGCCAGCAGCTTAGCCCCACAGGGAGTGCACGAGCAGTACTTC
CASSLAPQGVHEQYF
>NA|NA|TRBJ1-1|TRBV30
TGTGCCTGGAGACTGTCGGGCACTGAAGCTTTCTTT
CAWRLSGTEAFF
>NA|NA|TRBJ1-4|TRBV7-2
TGTGCCAGCAGGACAGGCGGCCGAGGAAAACTGTTTTTT
CASRTGGRGKLFF
>NA|NA|TRBJ1-3|TRBV27
TGTGCCAGCAGTTTTACGCGGCCAGCCTCTGGAAACACCATATATTTT
CASSFTRPASGNTIYF
>NA|NA|TRBJ1-4|TRBV4-1
TGCGCCAGCAGCCAAGAAAACGACAACGATAATGAAAAACTGTTTTTT
CASSQENDNDNEKLFF
>once|TRBD1|TRBJ2-7|TRBV9
TGTGCCAGCAGCGTGGGACAGGGTACAAACTACGAGCAGTACTTC
CASSVGQGTNYEQYF
>NA|TRBD1|TRBJ1-1|TRBV3-1/TRBV3-2
TGTGCCAGCGGGGGACAGAAATACTCTGAAGCTTTCTTT
CASGGQKYSEAFF
>NA|NA|TRBJ2-7|TRBV2
TGTGCCAGCAGTGTCAGGGTCGAAGGGGAGCAGTACTTC
CASSVRVEGEQYF
>NA|NA|TRBJ1-2|TRBV7-2
TGTGCCAGCAGCTTCCTTTATGGCTACACCTTC
CASSFLYGYTF
>NA|NA|TRBJ1-5|TRBV7-2
TGTGCCAGCAGCTTCCTAGGGGCCAATAATCAGCCCCAGCATTTT
CASSFLGANNQPQHF
>NA|TRBD2|TRBJ2-3|TRBV4-2
TGTGCCAGCAGCCAAGCGCCTAGCGGGGACCTTCAGGATACGCAGTATTTT
CASSQAPSGDLQDTQYF
>NA|NA|TRBJ1-2|TRBV5-1
TGCGCCAGCAGCGGGCCCACAGGGAACTATGGCTACACCTTC
CASSGPTGNYGYTF
>NA|NA|TRBJ2-2|TRBV6-5
TGTGCCAGCAGTTACGATCCGGGTAGCACCGGGGAGCTGTTTTTT
CASSYDPGSTGELFF
>NA|NA|TRBJ2-7|TRBV12-3/TRBV12-4
TGTGCCACCCGGGAAAAGGGTGTTCGGTGGCACTTC
CATREKGVRWHF
>NA|NA|TRBJ2-3|TRBV6-2/TRBV6-3
TGTGCCAGCAGTTACGGCGGGACCCGCGCGTATTTT
CASSYGGTRAYF
>NA|NA|TRBJ1-6|TRBV11-2
TGTGCCAGCAGCTCCTACAGAGAAAGCACCCTCCACTTT
CASSSYRESTLHF
>NA|TRBD1|TRBJ2-3|TRBV29-1
TGCAGCGTTGGAGCACAGGGGCTCGCAGATACGCAGTATTTT
CSVGAQGLADTQYF
>NA|TRBD1|TRBJ2-7|TRBV2
TGTGCCAGCAGATGGACAGGGAAGACTTACGAGCAGTACTTC
CASRWTGKTYEQYF
>NA|NA|TRBJ1-3|TRBV5-1
TGCGCCAGCAGCTTGGAAGGCAGGGGACCTGGAAACACCATATATTTT
CASSLEGRGPGNTIYF
>NA|NA|TRBJ1-2|TRBV7-2
TGTGCCAGCAGCTTCGGACAGTCTGGCTACACCTTC
CASSFGQSGYTF
>once|NA|TRBJ1-3|TRBV4-3
TGCGCCAGCAGCCAAGAAAGTGCAGTTGGAAACACCATATATTTT
CASSQESAVGNTIYF
>NA|NA|TRBJ1-2|TRBV5-4
TGTGCCAGCAGCGCCTACTGGTCGGGGTCGAATGGCTACACCTTC
CASSAYWSGSNGYTF
>NA|TRBD1|TRBJ2-3|TRBV13
TGTGCCAGCAGCCGGAGCCTAGGGGGCGGCCCGCAGTATTTT
CASSRSLGGGPQYF
>NA|NA|TRBJ1-1|TRBV18
TGTGCCAGCTCACCACGGGCAGACACTGAAGCTTTCTTT
CASSPRADTEAFF
>NA|NA|TRBJ1-4|TRBV4-3
TGCGCCAGCAGCCAAGATTCCGGAGGATACGATGAAAAACTGTTTTTT
CASSQDSGGYDEKLFF
>NA|NA|TRBJ2-3|TRBV7-9
TGTGCCAGCAGCACCACCTCCCCGGGTACAGATACGCAGTATTTT
CASSTTSPGTDTQYF
>NA|NA|TRBJ1-6|TRBV12-3/TRBV12-4
TGTGCCAGCAGTTTAGTTCGTTCCCCCCTCCACTTT
CASSLVRSPLHF